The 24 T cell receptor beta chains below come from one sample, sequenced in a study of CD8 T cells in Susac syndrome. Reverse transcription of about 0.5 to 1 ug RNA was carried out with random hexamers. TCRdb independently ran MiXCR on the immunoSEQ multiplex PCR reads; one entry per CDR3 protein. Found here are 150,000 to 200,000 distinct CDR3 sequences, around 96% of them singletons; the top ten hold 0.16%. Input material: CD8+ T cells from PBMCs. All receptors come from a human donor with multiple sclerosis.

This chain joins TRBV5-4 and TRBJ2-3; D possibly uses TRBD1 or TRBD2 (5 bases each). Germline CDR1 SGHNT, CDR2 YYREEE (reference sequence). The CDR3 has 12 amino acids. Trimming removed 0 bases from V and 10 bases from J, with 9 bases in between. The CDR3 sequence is CASSLGDEPQYF. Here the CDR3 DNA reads TGTGCCAGCAGCTTGGGGGACGAGCCGCAGTATTTT.

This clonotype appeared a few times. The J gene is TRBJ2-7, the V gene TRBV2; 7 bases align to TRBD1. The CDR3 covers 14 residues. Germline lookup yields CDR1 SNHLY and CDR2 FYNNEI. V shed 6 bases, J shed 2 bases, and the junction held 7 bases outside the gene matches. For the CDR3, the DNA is TGTGCCAGCAGCCCCGGGACAGACCCCTACGAGCAGTACTTC. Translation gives CASSPGTDPYEQYF.

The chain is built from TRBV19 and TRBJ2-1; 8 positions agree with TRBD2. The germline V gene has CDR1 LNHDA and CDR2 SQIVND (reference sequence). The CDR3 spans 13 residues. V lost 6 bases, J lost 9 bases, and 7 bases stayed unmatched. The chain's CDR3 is CASSQREIGEQFF. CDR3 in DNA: TGTGCCAGTAGCCAGCGGGAGATTGGTGAGCAGTTCTTC.

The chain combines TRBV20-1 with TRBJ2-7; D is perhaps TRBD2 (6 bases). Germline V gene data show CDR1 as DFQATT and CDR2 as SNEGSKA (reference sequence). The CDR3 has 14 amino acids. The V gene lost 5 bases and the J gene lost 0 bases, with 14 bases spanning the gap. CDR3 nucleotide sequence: TGCAGTGCTGGGGGGACCGGCCACTCCTACGAGCAGTACTTC. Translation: CSAGGTGHSYEQYF.

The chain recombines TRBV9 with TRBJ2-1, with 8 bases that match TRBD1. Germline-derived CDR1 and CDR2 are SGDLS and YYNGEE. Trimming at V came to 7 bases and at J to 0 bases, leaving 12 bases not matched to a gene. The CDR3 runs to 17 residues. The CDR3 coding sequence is TGTGCCAGCGGAGATACCTCAGGGGGCATCTCCTACAATGAGCAGTTCTTC. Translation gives CASGDTSGGISYNEQFF. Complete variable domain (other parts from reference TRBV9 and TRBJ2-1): DSGVTQTPKHLITATGQRVTLRCSPRSGDLSVYWYQQSLDQGLQFLIQYYNGEERAKGNILERFSAQQFPDLHSELNLSSLELGDSALYFCASGDTSGGISYNEQFFGPGTRLTVL.

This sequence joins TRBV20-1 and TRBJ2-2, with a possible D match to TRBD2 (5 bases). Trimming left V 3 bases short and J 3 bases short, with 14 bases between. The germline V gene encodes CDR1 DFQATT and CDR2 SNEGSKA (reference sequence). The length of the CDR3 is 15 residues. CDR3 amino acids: CSASGGEPYTGELFF. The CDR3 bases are TGCAGTGCTAGTGGAGGCGAGCCCTACACCGGGGAGCTGTTTTTT.

The CDR3 protein is CASSAEGAGYNEQFF. The CDR3 DNA follows: TGTGCCAGCAGCGCAGAAGGGGCGGGGTACAATGAGCAGTTCTTC. The chain combines TRBV13 with TRBJ2-1, with a possible D match to TRBD2 (6 bases). This CDR3 has 15 residues. V dropped 5 bases and J dropped 4 bases, with 15 bases sitting between them. Germline V lookup: CDR1 PRHDT, CDR2 FYEKMQ (reference sequence).

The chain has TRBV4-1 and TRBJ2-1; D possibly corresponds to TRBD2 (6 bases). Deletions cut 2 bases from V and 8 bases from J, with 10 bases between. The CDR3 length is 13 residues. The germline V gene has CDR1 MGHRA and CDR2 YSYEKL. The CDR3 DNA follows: TGCGCCAGCAGCCAACGACTAGTCCATGAGCAGTTCTTC. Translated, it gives CASSQRLVHEQFF.

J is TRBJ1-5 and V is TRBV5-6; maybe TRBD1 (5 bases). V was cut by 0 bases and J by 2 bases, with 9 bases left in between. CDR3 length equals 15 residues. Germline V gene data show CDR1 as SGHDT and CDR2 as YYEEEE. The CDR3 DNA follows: TGTGCCAGCAGCTTGGCAGGGATCGGCAATCAGCCCCAGCATTTT. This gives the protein CASSLAGIGNQPQHF.

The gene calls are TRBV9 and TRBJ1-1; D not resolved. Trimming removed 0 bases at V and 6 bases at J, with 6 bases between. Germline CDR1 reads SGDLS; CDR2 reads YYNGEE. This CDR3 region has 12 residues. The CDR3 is CASSVGVSEAFF. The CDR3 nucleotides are TGTGCCAGCAGCGTAGGGGTTTCTGAAGCTTTCTTT.

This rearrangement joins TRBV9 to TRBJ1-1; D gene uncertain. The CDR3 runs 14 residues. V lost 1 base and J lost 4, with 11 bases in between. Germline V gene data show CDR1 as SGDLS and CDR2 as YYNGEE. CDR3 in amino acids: CASSVTGSGTEAFF. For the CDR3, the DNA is TGTGCCAGCAGCGTAACCGGAAGTGGCACTGAAGCTTTCTTT.

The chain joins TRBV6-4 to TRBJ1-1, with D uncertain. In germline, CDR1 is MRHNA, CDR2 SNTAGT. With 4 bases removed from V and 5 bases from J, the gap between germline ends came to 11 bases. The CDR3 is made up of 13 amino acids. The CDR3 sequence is CASSGRVGTEAFF. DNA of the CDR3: TGTGCCAGCAGTGGCCGGGTTGGGACTGAAGCTTTCTTT.

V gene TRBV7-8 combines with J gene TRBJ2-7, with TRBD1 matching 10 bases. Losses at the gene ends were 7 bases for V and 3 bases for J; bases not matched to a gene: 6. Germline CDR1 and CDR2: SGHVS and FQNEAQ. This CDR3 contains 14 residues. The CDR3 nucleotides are TGTGCCAGCACCACCTGGGACAGGGGCTACGAGCAGTACTTC. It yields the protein CASTTWDRGYEQYF.

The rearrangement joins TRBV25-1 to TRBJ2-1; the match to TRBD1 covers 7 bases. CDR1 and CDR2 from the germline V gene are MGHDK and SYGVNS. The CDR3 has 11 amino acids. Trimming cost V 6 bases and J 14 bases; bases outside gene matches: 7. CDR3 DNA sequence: TGTGCCAGCAGCCACGACAGGGTTAAGTTCTTC. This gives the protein CASSHDRVKFF.

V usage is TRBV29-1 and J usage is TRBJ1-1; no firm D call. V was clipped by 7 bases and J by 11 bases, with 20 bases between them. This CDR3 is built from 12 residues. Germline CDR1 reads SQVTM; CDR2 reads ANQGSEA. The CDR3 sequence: CSAEAALLSAFF. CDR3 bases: TGCAGCGCAGAGGCGGCGCTGTTAAGTGCTTTCTTT.

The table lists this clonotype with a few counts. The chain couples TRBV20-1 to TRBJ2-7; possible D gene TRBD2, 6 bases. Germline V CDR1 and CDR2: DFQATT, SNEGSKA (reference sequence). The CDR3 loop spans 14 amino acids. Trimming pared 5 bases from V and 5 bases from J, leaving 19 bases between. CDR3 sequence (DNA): TGCAGTGCTCCCCCCTCGGAGGGATGGGACGAGCAGTACTTC. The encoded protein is CSAPPSEGWDEQYF.

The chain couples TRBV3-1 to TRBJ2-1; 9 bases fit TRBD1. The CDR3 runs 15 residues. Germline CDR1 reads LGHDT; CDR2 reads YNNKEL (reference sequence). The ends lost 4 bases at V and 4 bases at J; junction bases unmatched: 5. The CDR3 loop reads CASSPTGGPYNEQFF. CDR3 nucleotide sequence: TGTGCCAGCAGCCCTACAGGGGGCCCTTACAATGAGCAGTTCTTC.

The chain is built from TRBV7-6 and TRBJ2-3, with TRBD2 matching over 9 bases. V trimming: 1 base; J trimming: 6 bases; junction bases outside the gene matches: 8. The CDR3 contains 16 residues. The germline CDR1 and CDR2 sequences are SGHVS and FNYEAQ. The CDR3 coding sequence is TGTGCCAGCAGCTTAGGTAGCGGGGGCCCTCATGATACGCAGTATTTT. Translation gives CASSLGSGGPHDTQYF.

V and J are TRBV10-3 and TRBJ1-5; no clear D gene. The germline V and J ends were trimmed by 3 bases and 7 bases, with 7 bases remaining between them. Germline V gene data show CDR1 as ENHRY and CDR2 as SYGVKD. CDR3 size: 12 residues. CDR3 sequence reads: CAISDEGQPQHF. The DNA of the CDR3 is TGTGCCATCAGTGATGAGGGCCAGCCCCAGCATTTT.

This CDR3 reads CASSLGLATDTQYF. The CDR3 bases are TGTGCCAGCAGTTTAGGGCTAGCGACAGATACGCAGTATTTT. This chain links TRBV12-3 or TRBV12-4 with TRBJ2-3; D is perhaps TRBD2 (6 bases). Trimming removed 1 base from V and 3 bases from J, with 8 bases in between. The CDR3 has 14 amino acids.

CDR3 amino acids: CASSLWGGGTDTQYF. In DNA form, the CDR3 reads TGTGCCAGCAGCTTATGGGGGGGCGGCACAGATACGCAGTATTTT. The V call is TRBV7-2, the J call TRBJ2-3, with TRBD2 as a possible D gene (7 bases). Trimming pared 2 bases from V and 1 base from J, leaving 10 bases between. The CDR3 length is 15 residues. Germline values: CDR1 SGHTA, CDR2 FQGNSA. The full variable domain, its missing parts supplied by reference TRBV7-2 and TRBJ2-3, is GAGVSQSPSNKVTEKGKDVELRCDPISGHTALYWYRQSLGQGLEFLIYFQGNSAPDKSGLPSDRFSAERTGGSVSTLTIQRTQQEDSAVYLCASSLWGGGTDTQYFGPGTRLTVL.

The CDR3 region is CASRISGSPYNEQFF. The CDR3 DNA sequence: TGTGCCAGCAGGATCAGCGGGAGTCCGTACAATGAGCAGTTCTTC. The rearrangement links TRBV7-3 to TRBJ2-1; 8 nucleotides match TRBD2. The CDR3 length is 15 residues. V was pared by 6 bases and J by 4 bases, with 8 bases of the junction left unmatched. CDR1 and CDR2 from the germline V gene are SGHTA and FQGTGA.

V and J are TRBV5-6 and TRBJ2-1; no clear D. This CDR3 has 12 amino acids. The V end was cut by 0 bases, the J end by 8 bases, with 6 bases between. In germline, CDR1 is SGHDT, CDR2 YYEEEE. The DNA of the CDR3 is TGTGCCAGCAGCTTGGCCGGATATGAGCAGTTCTTC. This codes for CASSLAGYEQFF.

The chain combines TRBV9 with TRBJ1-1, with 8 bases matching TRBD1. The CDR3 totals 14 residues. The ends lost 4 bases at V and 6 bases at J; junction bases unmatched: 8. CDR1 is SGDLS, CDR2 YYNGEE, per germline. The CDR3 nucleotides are TGTGCCAGCAGCCCTGGACAGGGAAAGCCTGAAGCTTTCTTT. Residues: CASSPGQGKPEAFF.